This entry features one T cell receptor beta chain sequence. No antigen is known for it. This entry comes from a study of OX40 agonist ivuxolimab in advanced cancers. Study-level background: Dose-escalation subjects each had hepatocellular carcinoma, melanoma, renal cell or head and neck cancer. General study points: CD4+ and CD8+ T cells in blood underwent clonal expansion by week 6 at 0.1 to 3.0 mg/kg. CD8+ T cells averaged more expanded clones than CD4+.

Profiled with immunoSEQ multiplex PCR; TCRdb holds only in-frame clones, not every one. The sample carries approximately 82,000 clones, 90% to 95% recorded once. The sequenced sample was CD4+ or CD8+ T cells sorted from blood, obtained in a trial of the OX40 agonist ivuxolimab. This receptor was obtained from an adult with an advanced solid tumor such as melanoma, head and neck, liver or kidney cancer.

The CDR3 sequence: CASSVGQSSYEQYF. The CDR3 bases are TGTGCCAGCAGCGTAGGACAGAGCTCCTACGAGCAGTACTTC. The rearrangement links TRBV9 to TRBJ2-7, with a weak D call TRBD1 (5 bases). CDR1 SGDLS and CDR2 YYNGEE come from the germline V gene. V lost 0 bases, J lost 0 bases, and 7 bases lay in between. The CDR3 length is 14 residues. Supplemented by reference TRBV9 and TRBJ2-7, the full variable domain reads DSGVTQTPKHLITATGQRVTLRCSPRSGDLSVYWYQQSLDQGLQFLIQYYNGEERAKGNILERFSAQQFPDLHSELNLSSLELGDSALYFCASSVGQSSYEQYFGPGTRLTVT.